Listed below are T cell receptor beta chains from one sample, sequenced in a study of blood T cell repertoires in COVID-19. The data were produced by immunoSEQ multiplex PCR, yet TCRdb's version contains in-frame clones alone and is incomplete. This sample has about 140,000 clones, with about 87% found just once. Sequenced material: peripheral blood. These receptors were taken from a human donor with COVID-19, enrolled during active disease. The donor label of this sample is uncertain. Each CDR3 is given with its conserved first and last residue. A D gene is named only where the DNA matches it firmly. Some rows have no size entry. The others give once, few or many, or a class for an expanded clone.

abundance: -; d_gene: TRBD1; v_gene: TRBV18; j_gene: TRBJ1-5; CDR3aa: CATTAGTGRLNQPQHF; CDR3nt: TGTGCCACTACAGCCGGGACAGGCCGATTGAATCAGCCCCAGCATTTT
abundance: -; d_gene: -; v_gene: TRBV18; j_gene: TRBJ2-2; CDR3aa: CASSSLTGELFF; CDR3nt: TGTGCCAGCTCATCCCTCACCGGGGAGCTGTTTTTT
abundance: -; d_gene: TRBD2; v_gene: TRBV18; j_gene: TRBJ2-7; CDR3aa: CASSRGTSGGSYEQYF; CDR3nt: TGTGCCAGCTCACGGGGGACTAGCGGGGGGTCCTACGAGCAGTACTTC
abundance: -; d_gene: -; v_gene: TRBV5-5; j_gene: TRBJ2-3; CDR3aa: CASSSWRDPLTDTQYF; CDR3nt: TGTGCCAGCAGCTCGTGGAGGGACCCACTCACAGATACGCAGTATTTT
abundance: once; d_gene: -; v_gene: TRBV11-1; j_gene: TRBJ1-2; CDR3aa: CASSLVAGEYNYGYTF; CDR3nt: TGTGCCAGCAGCTTAGTCGCCGGGGAGTATAACTATGGCTACACCTTC
abundance: -; d_gene: TRBD2; v_gene: TRBV4-1; j_gene: TRBJ2-1; CDR3aa: CASSQTELADEQFF; CDR3nt: TGCGCCAGCAGCCAAACAGAACTAGCGGATGAGCAGTTCTTC
abundance: -; d_gene: -; v_gene: TRBV6-5; j_gene: TRBJ2-7; CDR3aa: CASSTQGSLGGGQYF; CDR3nt: TGTGCCAGCAGTACTCAGGGGTCGCTTGGTGGTGGGCAGTACTTC
abundance: -; d_gene: TRBD1; v_gene: TRBV4-1; j_gene: TRBJ1-5; CDR3aa: CASSRQTPGQGAGNQPQHF; CDR3nt: TGCGCCAGCAGCCGACAAACCCCGGGACAGGGGGCTGGCAATCAGCCCCAGCATTTT
abundance: -; d_gene: TRBD1; v_gene: TRBV7-9; j_gene: TRBJ2-5; CDR3aa: CASSPGTANQETQYF; CDR3nt: TGTGCCAGCAGCCCCGGGACAGCGAACCAAGAGACCCAGTACTTC
abundance: -; d_gene: -; v_gene: TRBV3-1/TRBV3-2; j_gene: TRBJ2-1; CDR3aa: CASSQSVSYNEQFF; CDR3nt: TGTGCCAGCAGCCAGTCAGTCTCCTACAATGAGCAGTTCTTC
abundance: -; d_gene: -; v_gene: TRBV30; j_gene: TRBJ2-5; CDR3aa: CAWSRGSADGQYF; CDR3nt: TGTGCCTGGAGTAGGGGGTCCGCTGACGGCCAGTACTTC
abundance: -; d_gene: TRBD1; v_gene: TRBV24-1; j_gene: TRBJ2-5; CDR3aa: CATSAPTGDETQYF; CDR3nt: TGTGCCACCAGTGCCCCCACAGGGGATGAGACCCAGTACTTC
abundance: few; d_gene: TRBD1; v_gene: TRBV13; j_gene: TRBJ1-2; CDR3aa: CASRLTGTGGSGGYTF; CDR3nt: TGTGCCAGCAGACTCACCGGGACAGGGGGCTCTGGTGGCTACACCTTC